This paragraph reports one TCR beta chain. The data were taken from a study of CD8+CD57+ T cells in acquired aplastic anemia. Patients picked for sequencing had shown CD8+CD57+ cell expansion detected by flow cytometry. Trimming took 5 bases from V and 8 from J; bases not matched to a gene: 12. This CDR3 has 15 amino acids. Germline V gene lookup returns CDR1 SGHRS and CDR2 YFSETQ. CDR3 and TCR beta VDJ profiling relied on genomic DNA as the template. TCRdb analysed the reads with MiXCR anew, one entry per CDR3 protein. The sample yields 220,000 or so distinct CDR3 sequences, roughly two thirds seen once.

The chain employs TRBV5-1 and TRBJ2-1, with 8 bases matching TRBD2. What was sequenced was sorted CD4+, CD8+, or CD8+CD57+ T cells (not recorded which) from PBMCs. The TCR was taken from a human donor with aplastic anemia. The CDR3 DNA is TGCGCCAGCAGTCTTACTAGCGGAGGAGCGGATGAGCAGTTCTTC. This gives the protein CASSLTSGGADEQFF.